This record concerns one T cell receptor beta chain sequence. Per the study methods: Using reference gene primer amplification, nucleated cell counts were estimated. The table came from immunoSEQ multiplex PCR; TCRdb's copy has only in-frame clones and leaves some out. Clone size and V and J calls were adopted from that table, with D and trimming inferred from the DNA. This table has about 160,000 clones, about 86% appearing once. The data derive from a study of blood T cell repertoires in COVID-19. The CDR3 is 15 residues long. CDR1 and CDR2 (germline): MDHEN, SYDVKM. With 6 bases clipped from V and 6 bases from J, the junction kept 7 bases outside the gene matches.

The sample consisted of peripheral blood. The receptor's source is a woman between 65 and 79 years old with COVID-19, enrolled during active disease. The rearrangement links TRBV28 to TRBJ1-6; TRBD1 aligns across 8 bases. CDR3 coding DNA: TGTGCCAGCAGCCTCAGGGGGCGCGGTAATTCACCCCTCCACTTT. It translates to CASSLRGRGNSPLHF.